What follows are 20 T cell receptor beta chains derived from one specimen sequenced in a study of blood T cell repertoires in COVID-19. Libraries were prepared by immunoSEQ multiplex PCR; TCRdb keeps only in-frame clonotypes and omits some of them. The data hold some 260,000 clones, with 85% to 90% observed a single time. The source material was peripheral blood. The receptors here all came from a woman in her forties who had recovered from COVID-19.

The V call is TRBV19, the J call TRBJ1-5, with 7 bases identical to TRBD1. The CDR3 has 15 residues. The germline V gene encodes CDR1 LNHDA and CDR2 SQIVND (reference sequence). The V segment lost 4 bases and the J segment 5 bases; nucleotides outside the gene matches: 8. The CDR3: CASSKHRGIDQPQHF. The CDR3 DNA reads as TGTGCCAGTAGTAAGCACAGGGGAATTGATCAGCCCCAGCATTTT.

The rearrangement uses TRBV5-1 and TRBJ2-1, with 12 nucleotides matching TRBD2. Germline CDR1 is SGHRS and CDR2 is YFSETQ. This CDR3 comprises 18 residues. V lost 4 bases to trimming and J lost 0 bases; unmatched junction nucleotides: 8. The CDR3 spells CASSPRTSGTSSYNEQFF. The CDR3 nucleotides are TGCGCCAGCAGCCCAAGGACTAGCGGGACGAGCTCCTACAATGAGCAGTTCTTC.

This clone appeared a few times. Other DNA sequences in the same sample also yield this CDR3. The gene calls are TRBV5-1 and TRBJ2-5; D perhaps matches TRBD1 (7 bases). CDR1 and CDR2 (germline): SGHRS, YFSETQ. Trimming shortened V by 4 bases and J by 3 bases, and 13 bases separated the two germline ends. The CDR3 sequence is 14 residues long. The CDR3 is CASSPGGPKETQYF. DNA for the CDR3: TGCGCCAGCAGCCCAGGGGGGCCTAAAGAGACCCAGTACTTC.

The rearrangement links TRBV7-8 to TRBJ2-2; TRBD2 might be the D (5 bases). Deletions cut 5 bases from V and 5 bases from J, with 18 bases between. This CDR3 is 16 amino acids long. From germline, CDR1 is SGHVS and CDR2 FQNEAQ. CDR3 sequence reads: CASSPGVFGGTGELFF. The CDR3 region has the DNA TGTGCCAGCAGCCCCGGGGTCTTCGGCGGGACCGGGGAGCTGTTTTTT.

The chain joins TRBV5-6 to TRBJ2-1, with D uncertain. Between the trimmed V and J ends, which lost 0 bases and 7 bases, there was a span of 11 bases. CDR1 and CDR2 from the germline V gene are SGHDT and YYEEEE. This CDR3 spans 14 amino acids. CDR3 DNA sequence: TGTGCCAGCAGCTTGGTCGTCTACCCTAATGAGCAGTTCTTC. This sequence encodes CASSLVVYPNEQFF.

This chain links TRBV25-1 with TRBJ2-4; 11 positions agree with TRBD1. This CDR3 has 14 residues. V lost 4 bases and J lost 9; bases outside the gene matches: 5. CDR1 is MGHDK and CDR2 is SYGVNS in the germline V gene. CDR3 bases: TGTGCCAGCAGTGGGCCGGGACAGGGGGGCATTCAGTACTTC. Translation gives CASSGPGQGGIQYF.

The chain is built from TRBV6-5 and TRBJ1-5, with 7 bases fitting TRBD1. Germline V lookup: CDR1 MNHEY, CDR2 SVGAGI. Trimming removed 6 bases from V and 9 bases from J; junction bases left unmatched: 8. The CDR3 runs 13 residues. DNA for the CDR3: TGTGCCAGCAGGCGGGACAGCGGAGGGCCCCAGCATTTT. Its translation is CASRRDSGGPQHF.

The chain has TRBV29-1 and TRBJ2-2; 9 positions match TRBD1. J was trimmed by 0 bases and V by 7 bases; bases with no gene match: 3. The V gene's germline CDR1 is SQVTM and CDR2 ANQGSEA. The CDR3 extends over 14 amino acids. CDR3: CSAYRGPNTGELFF. CDR3 bases: TGCAGCGCATACAGGGGGCCGAACACCGGGGAGCTGTTTTTT.

The table lists this clone with a few counts. The chain has TRBV19 and TRBJ1-5, with 8 bases lining up with TRBD1. Germline values: CDR1 LNHDA, CDR2 SQIVND (reference sequence). After removal of 6 bases from V and 6 bases from J, the junction contained 7 bases not matched to a gene. The CDR3 is 14 amino acids. CDR3 nucleotide sequence: TGTGCCAGTAGACGAGACAGGGGTGGTCAGCCCCAGCATTTT. Protein sequence: CASRRDRGGQPQHF.

The chain joins TRBV25-1 to TRBJ2-1; TRBD2 aligns across 9 bases. J gave up 6 bases and V 5 bases, and 8 bases lay outside the gene matches. Germline V gene sequence: CDR1 MGHDK, CDR2 SYGVNS. There are 15 residues in the CDR3. The CDR3 sequence is CASSTAGGGSNEQFF. CDR3 sequence (DNA): TGTGCCAGCAGTACCGCGGGAGGGGGGAGCAATGAGCAGTTCTTC.

V is TRBV20-1 and J is TRBJ1-2; no firm D call. The CDR3 runs to 11 residues. V was shortened by 6 bases and J by 8 bases, with 13 bases between the two germline ends. Germline V lookup: CDR1 DFQATT, CDR2 SNEGSKA (reference sequence). This CDR3 is CSAPRSHGYTF. CDR3 DNA: TGCAGTGCCCCTAGGAGTCACGGCTACACCTTC.

The chain has TRBV30 and TRBJ1-2; D may be TRBD1 (5 bases). CDR1 and CDR2 (germline): GTSNPN, SVGIG (reference sequence). The CDR3 is 12 amino acids. Trimming removed 1 base at V and 4 bases at J, with 7 bases between. This CDR3 reads CAWSGGRYGYTF. The CDR3, as DNA: TGTGCCTGGAGTGGGGGCCGCTATGGCTACACCTTC.

This sequence joins TRBV7-2 and TRBJ2-7; 14 bases are a match to TRBD2. Germline V gene sequence: CDR1 SGHTA, CDR2 FQGNSA. The ends lost 1 base at V and 0 bases at J; junction bases unmatched: 5. The CDR3 has 18 amino acids. The DNA of the CDR3 is TGTGCCAGCAGCTTAGGGGGACTAGCGGGAGCCCGCTCCTACGAGCAGTACTTC. Protein: CASSLGGLAGARSYEQYF.

The genes are TRBV19 and TRBJ2-2; 9 nucleotides agree with TRBD1. V lost 9 bases and J lost 1; bases outside the gene matches: 3. The CDR3 totals 14 residues. Germline V lookup: CDR1 LNHDA, CDR2 SQIVND (reference sequence). The CDR3 loop reads CASKGQGNTGELFF. CDR3 nucleotides: TGTGCCAGCAAGGGACAGGGGAACACCGGGGAGCTGTTTTTT.

The V call is TRBV11-2, the J call TRBJ2-1; D is uncertain. This CDR3 spans 13 amino acids. Germline V lookup: CDR1 SGHAT, CDR2 FQNNGV. Trimming pared 5 bases from V and 10 bases from J, leaving 15 bases between. The CDR3 loop is CASSPVGSREQFF. CDR3 DNA: TGTGCCAGCAGCCCGGTTGGTTCGCGAGAGCAGTTCTTC.

The chain couples TRBV29-1 to TRBJ2-5; TRBD2 matches at 16 bases. There are 17 residues in the CDR3. Germline-derived CDR1 and CDR2 are SQVTM and ANQGSEA. With 7 bases clipped from V and 2 bases from J, the junction kept 10 bases outside the gene matches. The CDR3 sequence: CSATGGTSGREQETQYF. As DNA, the CDR3 is TGCAGCGCCACGGGGGGGACTAGCGGGAGGGAACAAGAGACCCAGTACTTC.

The chain links TRBV15 to TRBJ2-1; D is perhaps TRBD2 (5 bases). From germline, CDR1 is LNHNV and CDR2 YYDKDF (reference sequence). The CDR3 runs 16 residues. V was shortened by 7 bases and J by 5 bases, with 21 bases between the two germline ends. CDR3 residues: CATTPRRASRNNEQFF. The CDR3 nucleotides are TGTGCCACCACCCCCCGAAGGGCTAGCCGAAACAATGAGCAGTTCTTC.

The chain is built from TRBV19 and TRBJ2-5, with a tentative D call TRBD1 (5 bases). Trimming removed 3 bases at V and 1 base at J, with 15 bases between. The germline CDR1 and CDR2 sequences are LNHDA and SQIVND (reference sequence). The CDR3 length is 16 residues. CDR3 sequence reads: CASSISAGWGQETQYF. The DNA of the CDR3 is TGTGCCAGTAGTATCTCGGCAGGGTGGGGCCAAGAGACCCAGTACTTC.

The J gene is TRBJ1-1, the V gene TRBV18; a weak D match, TRBD1 (6 bases). V was cut by 11 bases and J by 4 bases, with 20 bases left in between. The CDR3 runs 14 residues. Germline V lookup: CDR1 KGHSH, CDR2 LQKENI. CDR3 DNA: TGTGCCTCCACCCGGGGGGGCGCGGGCACTGAAGCTTTCTTT. This codes for CASTRGGAGTEAFF.

The chain links TRBV6-5 to TRBJ2-7, with 7 positions matching TRBD2. The CDR3 extends over 14 amino acids. V lost 8 bases, J lost 3 bases, and 10 bases stayed unmatched. Germline V gives CDR1 MNHEY, CDR2 SVGAGI. CDR3 residues: CASRPSGGSYEQYV. CDR3 DNA sequence: TGTGCCAGCCGCCCTAGCGGAGGCAGCTACGAGCAGTACGTC.